This T cell receptor (beta chain) was observed in a study of CD8+CD57+ T cells in acquired aplastic anemia. Study as a whole: The DNA of sorted CD4+ and CD8+ cells averaged roughly 3.2 ug. Healthy donor CD4+ samples were sequenced to a depth that averaged around 9.9 million reads. Findings and limits, study-wide: Patients and controls were found to share roughly 31 CD8+ CDR3 sequences. Patients did not significantly differ from controls in CD8+ Simpson's diversity.

This clonotype was recorded many times. What it binds is not known. TCR beta VDJ and CDR3 profiles were obtained from a genomic DNA template. TCRdb independently ran MiXCR on the reads; one entry per CDR3 protein. In the table there are about 68,000 distinct CDR3 sequences, 54% of which are singletons. V dropped 2 bases and J dropped 5 bases, with 21 bases sitting between them. From germline, CDR1 is ENHRY and CDR2 SYGVKD. The CDR3 runs to 17 residues. The receptor's source is a human donor in good health, serving as a control. The rearrangement links TRBV10-3 to TRBJ1-1; no reliable D call. The specimen sequenced was sorted CD4+, CD8+, or CD8+CD57+ T cells (not recorded which) from PBMCs. The CDR3 coding sequence is TGTGCCATCAGTGAGAATCCCACCTTCAGGATGAGGACTGAAGCTTTCTTT. Protein sequence: CAISENPTFRMRTEAFF.